The 9 T cell receptor beta chains reported below all come from one sample, sequenced in a study of CD8+ T cells in alopecia areata. Reverse transcribed after extraction, RNA yielded cDNA as the sequencing template. Sequenced by immunoSEQ multiplex PCR; TCRdb stores in-frame clones only, minus some. The data hold around 29,000 clones, with 62% observed a single time. The sample comprised NKG2D-high CD8+ T cells sorted from blood. All receptors come from a human donor with alopecia areata.

This clone was counted only a few times. The chain carries TRBV29-1 and TRBJ1-2, with D tentatively TRBD1 (6 bases). The CDR3 contains 16 residues. The V end was cut by 3 bases, the J end by 0 bases, with 17 bases between. From germline, CDR1 is SQVTM and CDR2 ANQGSEA. CDR3 in amino acids: CSVDTGRTVANYGYTF. CDR3 bases: TGCAGCGTTGATACGGGTCGGACAGTCGCTAACTATGGCTACACCTTC.

Only a few counts were recorded for this clone. V is TRBV7-9 and J is TRBJ2-7; possibly TRBD2 for D (5 bases). Trimming removed 5 bases at V and 6 bases at J, with 14 bases between. This CDR3 has 13 residues. The germline CDR1 and CDR2 sequences are SEHNR and FQNEAQ (reference sequence). The CDR3 nucleotides are TGTGCCAGCAGCCCCACCCCCCGGGGCGAGCAGTACTTC. Its translation: CASSPTPRGEQYF.

The chain carries TRBV7-2 and TRBJ2-7; D unresolved. The ends were cut back, 5 bases at V and 3 bases at J, with 14 bases in the middle. This CDR3 spans 14 amino acids. Looked up from germline, CDR1 is SGHTA and CDR2 is FQGNSA. The CDR3 loop is CASSPATPGYEQYF. CDR3 coding DNA: TGTGCCAGCAGCCCCGCCACCCCCGGCTACGAGCAGTACTTC.

The chain employs TRBV29-1 and TRBJ2-7; 7 bases map to TRBD2. Losses at the gene ends were 5 bases for V and 3 bases for J; bases not matched to a gene: 10. CDR3 length: 14 amino acids. Germline V gene lookup returns CDR1 SQVTM and CDR2 ANQGSEA. In DNA form, the CDR3 reads TGCAGCGTTTCCCCAGTGGGGACTAACTACGAGCAGTACTTC. Translating it yields CSVSPVGTNYEQYF.

The chain joins TRBV7-9 to TRBJ1-5; D is perhaps TRBD1 (6 bases). In germline, CDR1 is SEHNR, CDR2 FQNEAQ (reference sequence). Trimming stripped 1 base from V and 2 bases from J, with 6 bases between. This CDR3 has 14 amino acids. The CDR3 nucleotides read TGTGCCAGCAGCTTAGACAGGGGCAATCAGCCCCAGCATTTT. This translates into CASSLDRGNQPQHF.

V and J are TRBV29-1 and TRBJ2-7, with D possibly being TRBD2 (6 bases). Germline CDR1 reads SQVTM; CDR2 reads ANQGSEA. The CDR3 totals 15 residues. Deletions cut 1 base from V and 0 bases from J, with 13 bases between. CDR3 nucleotide sequence: TGCAGCGTTGAAGTCCGGGGAGGCATCTCCTACGAGCAGTACTTC. Its translation is CSVEVRGGISYEQYF.

The chain is built from TRBV28 and TRBJ1-2, with no clear D. CDR1 is MDHEN, CDR2 SYDVKM, per germline. The CDR3 is 15 amino acids. CDR3 region: CAINSGLLGNYGYTF. Here the CDR3 DNA reads TGTGCGATTAATAGTGGGTTGTTGGGCAACTATGGCTACACCTTC.

The rearrangement joins TRBV29-1 to TRBJ2-3; D gene unclear. The CDR3 length is 13 residues. Germline values: CDR1 SQVTM, CDR2 ANQGSEA. V shed 3 bases and J shed 2 bases, with 9 bases lying between them. This chain's CDR3 is CSVDNRTTDTQYF. The CDR3 DNA follows: TGCAGCGTTGACAACAGAACCACAGATACGCAGTATTTT.

This clone has just one count. The chain combines TRBV5-1 with TRBJ1-2; TRBD1 matches 12 bases. The CDR3 is made up of 14 amino acids. Germline V gene lookup returns CDR1 SGHRS and CDR2 YFSETQ. Trimming removed 4 bases from V and 7 bases from J; junction bases left unmatched: 5. CDR3 amino acids: CASSPGQGALGYTF. DNA for the CDR3: TGCGCCAGCAGCCCGGGACAGGGGGCGCTTGGCTACACCTTC.